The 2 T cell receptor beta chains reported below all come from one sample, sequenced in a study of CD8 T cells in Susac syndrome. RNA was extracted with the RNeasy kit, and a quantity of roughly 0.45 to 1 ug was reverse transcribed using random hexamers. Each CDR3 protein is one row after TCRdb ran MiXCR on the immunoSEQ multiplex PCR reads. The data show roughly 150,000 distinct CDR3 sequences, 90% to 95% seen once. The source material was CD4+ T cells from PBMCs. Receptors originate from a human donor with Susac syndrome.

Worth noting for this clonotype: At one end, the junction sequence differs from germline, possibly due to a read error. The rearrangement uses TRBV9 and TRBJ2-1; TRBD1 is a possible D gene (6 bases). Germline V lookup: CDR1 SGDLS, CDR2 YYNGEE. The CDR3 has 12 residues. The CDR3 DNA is TGTGCCAGCAGCGACAGCGGCCTAGACAGGCTCTTC. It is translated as CASSDSGLDRLF. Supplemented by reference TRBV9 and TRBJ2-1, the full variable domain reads DSGVTQTPKHLITATGQRVTLRCSPRSGDLSVYWYQQSLDQGLQFLIQYYNGEERAKGNILERFSAQQFPDLHSELNLSSLELGDSALYFCASSDSGLDRLFGPGTRLTVL.

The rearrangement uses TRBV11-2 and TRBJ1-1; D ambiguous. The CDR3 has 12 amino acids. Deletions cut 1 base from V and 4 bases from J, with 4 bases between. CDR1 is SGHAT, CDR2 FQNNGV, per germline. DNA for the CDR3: TGTGCCAGCAGCTTAGCCGGCACTGAAGCTTTCTTT. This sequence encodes CASSLAGTEAFF.